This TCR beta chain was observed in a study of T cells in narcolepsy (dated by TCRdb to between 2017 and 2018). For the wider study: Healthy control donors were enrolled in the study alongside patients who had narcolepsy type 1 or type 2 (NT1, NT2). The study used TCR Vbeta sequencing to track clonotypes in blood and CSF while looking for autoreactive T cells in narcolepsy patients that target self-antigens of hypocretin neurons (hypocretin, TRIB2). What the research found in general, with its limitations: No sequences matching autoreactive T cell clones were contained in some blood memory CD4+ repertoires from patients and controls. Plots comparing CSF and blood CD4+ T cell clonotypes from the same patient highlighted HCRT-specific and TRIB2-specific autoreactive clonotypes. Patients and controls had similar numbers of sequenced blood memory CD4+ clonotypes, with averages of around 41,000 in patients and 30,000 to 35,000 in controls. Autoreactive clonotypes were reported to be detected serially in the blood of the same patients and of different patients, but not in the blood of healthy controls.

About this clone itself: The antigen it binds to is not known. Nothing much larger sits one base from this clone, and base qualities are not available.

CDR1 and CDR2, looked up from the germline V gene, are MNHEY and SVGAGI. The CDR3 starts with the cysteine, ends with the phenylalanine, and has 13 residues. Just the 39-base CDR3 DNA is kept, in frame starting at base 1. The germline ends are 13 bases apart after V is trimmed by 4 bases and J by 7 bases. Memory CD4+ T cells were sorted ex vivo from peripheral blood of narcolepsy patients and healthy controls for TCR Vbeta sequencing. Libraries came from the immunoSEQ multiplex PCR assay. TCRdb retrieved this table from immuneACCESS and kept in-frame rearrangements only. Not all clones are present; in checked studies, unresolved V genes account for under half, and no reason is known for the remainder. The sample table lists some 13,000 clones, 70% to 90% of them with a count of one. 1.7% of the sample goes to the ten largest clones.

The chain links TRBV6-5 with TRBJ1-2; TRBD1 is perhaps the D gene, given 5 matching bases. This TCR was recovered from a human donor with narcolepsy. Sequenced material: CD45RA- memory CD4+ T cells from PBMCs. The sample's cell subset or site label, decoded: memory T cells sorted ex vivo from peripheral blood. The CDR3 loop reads CASSWGLNGGYTF. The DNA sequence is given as TGTGCCAGCAGTTGGGGCCTTAATGGTGGCTACACCTTC.